These 21 T cell receptor beta chains were sequenced from one sample in a study of blood T cell repertoires in COVID-19. Here immunoSEQ multiplex PCR was the method, and the copy in TCRdb shows in-frame clones only, minus some. The sample carries 650,000 to 800,000 clones, 85% to 90% recorded once. The sequenced sample consisted of peripheral blood. The receptors stem from a woman between 18 and 29 years old with acute or convalescent COVID-19.

This clone was counted a single time. The J gene is TRBJ2-3, the V gene TRBV15, with TRBD1 identical over 10 bases. Germline lookup yields CDR1 LNHNV and CDR2 YYDKDF (reference sequence). The CDR3 has 14 amino acids. V shed 8 bases, J shed 5 bases, and the junction held 7 bases outside the gene matches. The CDR3, as DNA: TGTGCCACCCTTACCGGGACAGGGGTAGATACGCAGTATTTT. This encodes CATLTGTGVDTQYF.

The V call is TRBV2, the J call TRBJ2-2, with D possibly being TRBD2 (6 bases). Trimming took 5 bases from V and 0 from J, leaving 10 bases between them. Germline-derived CDR1 and CDR2 are SNHLY and FYNNEI. The CDR3 runs 15 residues. CDR3 sequence: CASSKGLPNTGELFF. The DNA of the CDR3 is TGTGCCAGCAGTAAGGGACTCCCGAACACCGGGGAGCTGTTTTTT.

This clone was recorded only once. The V and J genes are TRBV4-1 and TRBJ1-1, with D maybe TRBD1 (5 bases). This CDR3 contains 15 residues. Looked up from germline, CDR1 is MGHRA and CDR2 is YSYEKL. With 1 base removed from V and 3 bases from J, the gap between germline ends came to 12 bases. The CDR3 coding sequence is TGCGCCAGCAGCCAAGCCCCGGGACTTTACACTGAAGCTTTCTTT. This codes for CASSQAPGLYTEAFF.

This chain uses TRBV4-3 with TRBJ1-6; possible D gene TRBD1, 6 bases. Germline V gene sequence: CDR1 LGHNA, CDR2 YSLEER. This CDR3 is 16 amino acids long. Trimming pared 0 bases from V and 5 bases from J, leaving 11 bases between. The CDR3 spells CASSQDRGGNNSPLHF. Written as DNA, the CDR3 is TGCGCCAGCAGCCAAGACAGGGGAGGGAATAATTCACCCCTCCACTTT.

The chain links TRBV24-1 to TRBJ2-6, with D maybe TRBD1 (6 bases). V was shortened by 4 bases and J by 4 bases, with 16 bases between the two germline ends. This CDR3 region has 17 residues. The germline gives CDR1 KGHDR, CDR2 SFDVKD. The chain's CDR3 is CATSDRVTGPGANVLTF. CDR3 nucleotides: TGTGCCACCAGTGACCGTGTTACAGGGCCCGGGGCCAACGTCCTGACTTTC.

The chain links TRBV30 to TRBJ1-1; D is possibly TRBD1 (5 bases). The CDR3 sequence is 13 residues long. V lost 0 bases to trimming and J lost 10 bases, with 15 bases between them. Germline values: CDR1 GTSNPN, CDR2 SVGIG (reference sequence). CDR3 region: CAWSVQESYGAFF. CDR3 nucleotide sequence: TGTGCCTGGAGTGTACAGGAGAGTTATGGAGCTTTCTTT.

J is TRBJ1-2 and V is TRBV30; TRBD1 is a possible D gene (5 bases). Germline V gene lookup returns CDR1 GTSNPN and CDR2 SVGIG (reference sequence). V was cut by 0 bases and J by 3 bases, with 8 bases left in between. This CDR3 comprises 13 residues. For the CDR3, the DNA is TGTGCCTGGAGTGTACAGGTTCACTATGGCTACACCTTC. Its protein is CAWSVQVHYGYTF. The whole variable domain, filled in from reference TRBV30 and TRBJ1-2, reads SQTIHQWPATLVQPVGSPLSLECTVEGTSNPNLYWYRQAAGRGLQLLFYSVGIGQISSEVPQNLSASRPQDRQFILSSKKLLLSDSGFYLCAWSVQVHYGYTFGSGTRLTVV.

Comment on this clone: The junction differs from germline at one of its ends, possibly a read error. V gene TRBV6-5 combines with J gene TRBJ1-2; 8 nucleotides match TRBD1. The length of the CDR3 is 13 residues. Germline lookup yields CDR1 MNHEY and CDR2 SVGAGI. CDR3 amino acids: CVSSPDRVYGYTF. The CDR3 region has the DNA TGTGTCAGCAGTCCGGACAGGGTTTATGGCTACACCTTC.

This rearrangement joins TRBV2 to TRBJ2-5; D is undetermined. V lost 7 bases to trimming and J lost 1 base, with 16 bases between them. CDR1 is SNHLY and CDR2 is FYNNEI in the germline V gene. The CDR3 is 15 amino acids. The CDR3 here is CASISLRVTQETQYF. The CDR3 nucleotides are TGTGCCAGCATTTCCCTCCGGGTCACCCAAGAGACCCAGTACTTC.

As to this clone: Other DNA variants within this sample encode the same CDR3. This chain uses TRBV9 with TRBJ2-7; the D is unclear. CDR3 size: 12 residues. The germline gives CDR1 SGDLS, CDR2 YYNGEE. Trimming took off 0 bases at V and 5 bases at J, with 6 bases between the two ends. CDR3 loop: CASSVAGDEQYF. CDR3 DNA: TGTGCCAGCAGCGTAGCTGGAGACGAGCAGTACTTC.

The chain carries TRBV12-3 or TRBV12-4 and TRBJ1-1; D not certain. V lost 11 bases, J lost 2 bases, and 15 bases lay in between. This CDR3 has 13 amino acids. CDR3 nucleotides: TGTGCCGTCCGGACTTTCTATAACACTGAAGCTTTCTTT. Its translation: CAVRTFYNTEAFF.

The V call is TRBV7-9, the J call TRBJ2-1; TRBD2 agrees at 14 bases. J gave up 3 bases and V 5 bases, and 6 bases lay outside the gene matches. In germline, CDR1 is SEHNR, CDR2 FQNEAQ (reference sequence). This CDR3 is 17 amino acids long. For the CDR3, the DNA is TGTGCCAGCAGCGGGTGGACTAGCGGGGGGATCTACAATGAGCAGTTCTTC. Its translation is CASSGWTSGGIYNEQFF.

This clone has a single count. CDR3 amino acids: CASTQDRGNSPLHF. The CDR3 DNA follows: TGTGCCAGCACTCAGGACAGGGGAAACTCACCCCTCCACTTT. This chain connects TRBV6-5 to TRBJ1-6, with 9 bases fitting TRBD1. Germline V gene lookup returns CDR1 MNHEY and CDR2 SVGAGI. This CDR3 comprises 14 residues. The V gene end was trimmed by 7 bases and the J gene end by 10 bases; junction bases not matched to a gene: 8.

This rearrangement joins TRBV12-5 to TRBJ1-6; D ambiguous. The length of the CDR3 is 14 residues. V lost 3 bases and J lost 3, with 6 bases in between. CDR1 LGHNT and CDR2 FRNRAP come from the germline V gene. CDR3: CASGLGGYNSPLHF. The DNA of the CDR3 is TGTGCTAGTGGTTTAGGCGGCTATAATTCACCCCTCCACTTT.

The chain couples TRBV7-9 to TRBJ2-7; TRBD1 aligns across 7 bases. Germline V gives CDR1 SEHNR, CDR2 FQNEAQ (reference sequence). The length of the CDR3 is 11 residues. With 10 bases clipped from V and 5 bases from J, the junction kept 5 bases outside the gene matches. The CDR3 nucleotides read TGTGCCATCCAGGGGGTCAACGAGCAGTACTTC. It specifies CAIQGVNEQYF.

This sequence joins TRBV6-4 and TRBJ2-3, with 8 bases aligning to TRBD1. The V gene end was trimmed by 6 bases and the J gene end by 2 bases; junction bases not matched to a gene: 7. This CDR3 is 15 amino acids long. CDR1 is MRHNA and CDR2 is SNTAGT in the germline V gene. The CDR3 protein is CASSPGTGDTDTQYF. The CDR3 nucleotides are TGTGCCAGCAGCCCCGGGACAGGAGACACAGATACGCAGTATTTT.

The CDR3 reads CASSLGRGAGSYEQYF. The CDR3 DNA reads as TGTGCCAGCAGCCTTGGGCGGGGGGCTGGGTCCTACGAGCAGTACTTC. V is TRBV7-6 and J is TRBJ2-7, with 8 bases fitting TRBD2. This CDR3 is 16 amino acids long. With 5 bases clipped from V and 1 base from J, the junction kept 10 bases outside the gene matches. Per the germline V gene, CDR1 is SGHVS and CDR2 is FNYEAQ.

The rearrangement joins TRBV24-1 to TRBJ1-5; TRBD1 might be the D (5 bases). Germline assignment: CDR1 KGHDR and CDR2 SFDVKD. Trimming stripped 2 bases from V and 7 bases from J, with 14 bases between. The CDR3 spans 15 residues. The CDR3 loop reads CATSDSGGVGQPQHF. The CDR3 DNA sequence: TGTGCCACCAGTGATTCGGGAGGGGTTGGGCAGCCCCAGCATTTT.

With respect to this clone: At the DNA level, this CDR3 is encoded by other sequences in the same sample as well. The chain couples TRBV5-8 to TRBJ2-3, with TRBD1 matching 9 bases. V gave up 2 bases and J gave up 0 bases; unmatched junction bases: 1. The CDR3 runs to 15 residues. Germline CDR1 SGHTS, CDR2 YDEGEE. CDR3 region: CASSLQGASTDTQYF. CDR3 nucleotides: TGTGCCAGCAGCTTACAGGGGGCAAGCACAGATACGCAGTATTTT.

This clone was seen a few times. The chain links TRBV28 to TRBJ1-1; maybe TRBD1 (5 bases). V lost 1 base, J lost 0 bases, and 12 bases lay in between. CDR3 size: 16 residues. From germline, CDR1 is MDHEN and CDR2 SYDVKM. Written as DNA, the CDR3 is TGTGCCAGCAGTTTATTGGGGCCCCGGTTGAACACTGAAGCTTTCTTT. It is translated as CASSLLGPRLNTEAFF. The complete variable domain, with remaining parts taken from reference TRBV28 and TRBJ1-1, reads DVKVTQSSRYLVKRTGEKVFLECVQDMDHENMFWYRQDPGLGLRLIYFSYDVKMKEKGDIPEGYSVSREKKERFSLILESASTNQTSMYLCASSLLGPRLNTEAFFGQGTRLTVV.

The V call is TRBV9, the J call TRBJ1-5; perhaps TRBD1 as D (6 bases). CDR3 length equals 17 residues. V dropped 4 bases and J dropped 4 bases, with 21 bases sitting between them. Germline V gene sequence: CDR1 SGDLS, CDR2 YYNGEE. This chain's CDR3 is CASSPQRDTVRNQPQHF. In DNA form, the CDR3 reads TGTGCCAGCAGCCCCCAGAGGGACACCGTTAGGAATCAGCCCCAGCATTTT.